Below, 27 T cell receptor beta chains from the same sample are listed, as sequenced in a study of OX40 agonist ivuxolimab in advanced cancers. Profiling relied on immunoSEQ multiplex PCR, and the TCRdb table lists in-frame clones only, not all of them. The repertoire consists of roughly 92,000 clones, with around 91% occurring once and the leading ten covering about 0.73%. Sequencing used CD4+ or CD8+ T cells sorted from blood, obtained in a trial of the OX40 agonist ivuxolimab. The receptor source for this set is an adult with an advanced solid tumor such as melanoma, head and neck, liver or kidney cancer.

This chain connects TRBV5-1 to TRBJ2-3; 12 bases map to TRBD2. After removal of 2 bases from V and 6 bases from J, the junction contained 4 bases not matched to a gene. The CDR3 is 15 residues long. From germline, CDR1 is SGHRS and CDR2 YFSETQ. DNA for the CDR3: TGCGCCAGCAGCTTAGGGACTAGCGGGTTTGATACGCAGTATTTT. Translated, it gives CASSLGTSGFDTQYF.

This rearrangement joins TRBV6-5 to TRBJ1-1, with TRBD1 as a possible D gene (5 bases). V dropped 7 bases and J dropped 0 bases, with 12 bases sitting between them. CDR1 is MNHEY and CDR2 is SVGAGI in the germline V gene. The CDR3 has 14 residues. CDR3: CASTKTAMNTEAFF. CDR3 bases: TGTGCCAGCACTAAGACAGCCATGAACACTGAAGCTTTCTTT.

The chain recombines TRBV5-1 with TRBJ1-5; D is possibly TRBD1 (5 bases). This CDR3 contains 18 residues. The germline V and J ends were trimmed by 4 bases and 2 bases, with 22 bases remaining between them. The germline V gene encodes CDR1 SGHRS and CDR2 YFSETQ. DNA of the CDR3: TGCGCCAGCAGCCTTCGGGACCTACACCTAGGGGGCAATCAGCCCCAGCATTTT. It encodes CASSLRDLHLGGNQPQHF. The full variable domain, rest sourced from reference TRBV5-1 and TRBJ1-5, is KAGVTQTPRYLIKTRGQQVTLSCSPISGHRSVSWYQQTPGQGLQFLFEYFSETQRNKGNFPGRFSGRQFSNSRSEMNVSTLELGDSALYLCASSLRDLHLGGNQPQHFGDGTRLSIL.

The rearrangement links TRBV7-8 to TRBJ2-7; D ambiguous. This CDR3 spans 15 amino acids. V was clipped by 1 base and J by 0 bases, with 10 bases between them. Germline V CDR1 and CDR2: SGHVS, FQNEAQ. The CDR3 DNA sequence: TGTGCCAGCAGCTTAGAGGTTGGTAGCTCCTACGAGCAGTACTTC. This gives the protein CASSLEVGSSYEQYF.

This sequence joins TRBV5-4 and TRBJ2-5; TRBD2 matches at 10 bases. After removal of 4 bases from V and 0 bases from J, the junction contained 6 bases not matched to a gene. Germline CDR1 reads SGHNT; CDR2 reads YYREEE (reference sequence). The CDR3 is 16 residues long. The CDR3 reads CASSPVSGRDQETQYF. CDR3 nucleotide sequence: TGTGCCAGCAGCCCGGTGAGCGGGAGGGACCAAGAGACCCAGTACTTC.

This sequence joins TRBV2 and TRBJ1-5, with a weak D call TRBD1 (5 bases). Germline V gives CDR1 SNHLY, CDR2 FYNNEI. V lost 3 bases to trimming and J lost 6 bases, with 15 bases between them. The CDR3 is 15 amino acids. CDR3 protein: CASSDEGIAGQPQHF. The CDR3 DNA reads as TGTGCCAGCAGTGATGAGGGGATCGCCGGTCAGCCCCAGCATTTT.

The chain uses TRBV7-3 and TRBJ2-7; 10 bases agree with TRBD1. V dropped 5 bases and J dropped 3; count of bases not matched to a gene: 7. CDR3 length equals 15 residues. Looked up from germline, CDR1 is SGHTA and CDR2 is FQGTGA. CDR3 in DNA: TGTGCCAGCAGCGGAGGGACAGGGGCCAACTACGAGCAGTACTTC. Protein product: CASSGGTGANYEQYF.

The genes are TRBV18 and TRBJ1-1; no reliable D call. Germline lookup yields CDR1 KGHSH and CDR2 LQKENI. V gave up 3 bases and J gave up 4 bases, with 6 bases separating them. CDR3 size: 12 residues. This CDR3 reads CASSPTTTEAFF. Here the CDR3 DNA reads TGTGCCAGCTCACCCACCACCACTGAAGCTTTCTTT.

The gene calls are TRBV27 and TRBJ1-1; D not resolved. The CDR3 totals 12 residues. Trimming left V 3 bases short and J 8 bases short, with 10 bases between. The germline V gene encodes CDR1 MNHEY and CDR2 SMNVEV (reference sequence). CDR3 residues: CASSFNGREAFF. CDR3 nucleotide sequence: TGTGCCAGCAGTTTTAATGGCAGGGAAGCTTTCTTT.

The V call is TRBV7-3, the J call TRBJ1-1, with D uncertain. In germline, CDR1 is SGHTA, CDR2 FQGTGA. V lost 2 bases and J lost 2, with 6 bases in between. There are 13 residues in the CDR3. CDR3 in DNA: TGTGCCAGCAGCTTAGGGAGCAACACTGAAGCTTTCTTT. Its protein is CASSLGSNTEAFF.

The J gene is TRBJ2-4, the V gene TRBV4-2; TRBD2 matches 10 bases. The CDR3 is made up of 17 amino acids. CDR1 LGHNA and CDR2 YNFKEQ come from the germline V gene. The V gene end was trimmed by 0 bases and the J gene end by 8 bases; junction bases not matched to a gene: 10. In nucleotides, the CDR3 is TGTGCCAGCAGCCAAGATCCCCCTAGCGGGAGTATTGACATTCAGTACTTC. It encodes CASSQDPPSGSIDIQYF.

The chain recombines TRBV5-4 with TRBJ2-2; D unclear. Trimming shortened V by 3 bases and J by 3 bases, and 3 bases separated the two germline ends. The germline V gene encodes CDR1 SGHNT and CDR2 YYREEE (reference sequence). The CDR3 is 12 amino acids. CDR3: CASSYDTGELFF. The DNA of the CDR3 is TGTGCCAGCAGCTACGACACCGGGGAGCTGTTTTTT.

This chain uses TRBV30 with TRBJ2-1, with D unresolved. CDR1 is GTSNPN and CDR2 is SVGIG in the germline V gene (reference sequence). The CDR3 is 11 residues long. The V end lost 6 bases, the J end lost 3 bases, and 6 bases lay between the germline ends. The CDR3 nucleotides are TGTGCCTGTCCGAACTACAATGAGCAGTTCTTC. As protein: CACPNYNEQFF.

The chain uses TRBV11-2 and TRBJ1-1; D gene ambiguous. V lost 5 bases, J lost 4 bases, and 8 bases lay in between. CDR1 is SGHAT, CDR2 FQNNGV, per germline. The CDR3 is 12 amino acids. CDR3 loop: CASSPRGTEAFF. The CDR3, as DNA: TGTGCCAGCAGCCCTCGGGGCACTGAAGCTTTCTTT.

The DNA for the CDR3 is TGTGCCAGCAGACCGGGACTAGCGACCGGGGAGCTGTTTTTT. Its translation is CASRPGLATGELFF. V and J are TRBV6-4 and TRBJ2-2; 10 bases are shared with TRBD2. The CDR3 has 14 amino acids. The junction had 3 bases not matched to a gene; V was cut back by 6 bases and J by 5 bases. Germline values: CDR1 MRHNA, CDR2 SNTAGT.

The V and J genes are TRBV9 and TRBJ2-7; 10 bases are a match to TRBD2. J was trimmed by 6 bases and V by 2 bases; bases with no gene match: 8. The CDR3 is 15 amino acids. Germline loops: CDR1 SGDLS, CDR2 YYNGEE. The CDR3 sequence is CASSVLPSGRSEQYF. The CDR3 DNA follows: TGTGCCAGCAGCGTCCTCCCTAGCGGGAGAAGCGAGCAGTACTTC.

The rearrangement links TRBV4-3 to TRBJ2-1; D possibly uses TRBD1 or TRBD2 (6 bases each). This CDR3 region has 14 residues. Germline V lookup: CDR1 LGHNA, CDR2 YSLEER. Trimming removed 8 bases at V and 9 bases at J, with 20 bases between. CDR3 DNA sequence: TGCGCCAGCGGGGGGCTAGCCGCGGACAGTGAGCAGTTCTTC. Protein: CASGGLAADSEQFF.

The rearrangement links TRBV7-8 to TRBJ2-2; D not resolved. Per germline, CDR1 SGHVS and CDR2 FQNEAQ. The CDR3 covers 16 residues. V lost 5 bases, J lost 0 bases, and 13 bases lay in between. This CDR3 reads CASSLRTDANTGELFF. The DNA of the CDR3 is TGTGCCAGCAGCCTCCGGACGGATGCGAACACCGGGGAGCTGTTTTTT.

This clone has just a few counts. The CDR3 spells CASSVATFSEAFF. CDR3 bases: TGTGCCAGCAGCGTAGCGACATTTAGTGAAGCTTTCTTT. V is TRBV9 and J is TRBJ1-1; D gene ambiguous. The CDR3 is made up of 13 amino acids. Germline assignment: CDR1 SGDLS and CDR2 YYNGEE. The V and J ends lost 0 bases and 7 bases respectively, with 10 bases between them.

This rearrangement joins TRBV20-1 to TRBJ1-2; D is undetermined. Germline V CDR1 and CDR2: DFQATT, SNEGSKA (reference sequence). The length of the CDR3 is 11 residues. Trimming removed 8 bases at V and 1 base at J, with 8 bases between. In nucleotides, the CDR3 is TGCAGTACAACTAGTAACTATGGCTACACCTTC. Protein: CSTTSNYGYTF.

CDR3: CASSPRLAGDTGELFF. CDR3 DNA sequence: TGTGCCAGCAGCCCCCGGCTAGCGGGAGACACCGGGGAGCTGTTTTTT. The chain couples TRBV14 to TRBJ2-2, with TRBD2 matching over 10 bases. Germline V lookup: CDR1 SGHDN, CDR2 FVKESK. The ends lost 4 bases at V and 3 bases at J; junction bases unmatched: 5. The CDR3 is made up of 16 amino acids.

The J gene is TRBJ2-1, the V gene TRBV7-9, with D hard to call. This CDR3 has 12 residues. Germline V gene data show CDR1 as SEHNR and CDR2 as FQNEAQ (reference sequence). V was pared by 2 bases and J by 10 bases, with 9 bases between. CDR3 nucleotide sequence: TGTGCCAGCAGCTTAAGCGCTGTGGAGCAGTTCTTC. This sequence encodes CASSLSAVEQFF.

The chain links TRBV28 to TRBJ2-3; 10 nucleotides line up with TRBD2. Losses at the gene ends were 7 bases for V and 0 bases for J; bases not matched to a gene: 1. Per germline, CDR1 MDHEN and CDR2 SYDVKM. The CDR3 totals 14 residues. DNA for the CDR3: TGTGCCAGCATGACTAGCGGGAGCACAGATACGCAGTATTTT. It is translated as CASMTSGSTDTQYF.

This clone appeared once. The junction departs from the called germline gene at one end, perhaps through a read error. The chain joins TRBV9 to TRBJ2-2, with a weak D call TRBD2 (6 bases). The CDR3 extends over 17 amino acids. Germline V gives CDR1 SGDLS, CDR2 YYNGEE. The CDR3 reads CASSPGGADPNSGELFF. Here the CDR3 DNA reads TGTGCCAGCAGCCCCGGAGGGGCAGATCCGAACTCCGGGGAGCTGTTTTTT.

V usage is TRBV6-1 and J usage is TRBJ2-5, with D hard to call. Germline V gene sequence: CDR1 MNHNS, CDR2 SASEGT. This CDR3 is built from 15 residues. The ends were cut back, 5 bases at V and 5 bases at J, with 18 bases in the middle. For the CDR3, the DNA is TGTGCCAGCAGTCCCGGAAGAGGTTGGTGGGAGACCCAGTACTTC. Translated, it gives CASSPGRGWWETQYF.

CDR3 nucleotides: TGTGCCAGTAGAGGCAGGACCACCTACGAGCAGTACTTC. Encoded protein: CASRGRTTYEQYF. The rearrangement uses TRBV19 and TRBJ2-7, with no clear D. This CDR3 is 13 amino acids long. The V gene lost 6 bases and the J gene lost 2 bases, with 11 bases spanning the gap. From germline, CDR1 is LNHDA and CDR2 SQIVND (reference sequence).

CDR3 protein: CASSPTGYASEAFF. The DNA of the CDR3 is TGTGCCAGCAGCCCGACAGGGTACGCGTCTGAAGCTTTCTTT. J is TRBJ1-1 and V is TRBV5-4, with 7 bases matching TRBD1. The CDR3 extends over 14 amino acids. With V trimmed by 4 bases and J by 6 bases, 9 bases remained unmatched. CDR1 is SGHNT, CDR2 YYREEE, per germline (reference sequence).